This TCR beta chain is drawn from a study of blood T cell repertoires in COVID-19. The method was immunoSEQ multiplex PCR; TCRdb's version includes in-frame clones alone and lacks a portion of them. The sample has fewer than 400,000 clones, 85% to 90% seen once. Germline V gives CDR1 SGHRS, CDR2 YFSETQ. Trimming removed 0 bases from V and 6 bases from J; junction bases left unmatched: 3. This CDR3 region has 15 residues. What was sequenced was peripheral blood. The receptor comes from a woman in her thirties with COVID-19, enrolled during active disease. This chain connects TRBV5-1 to TRBJ1-6; 7 bases fit TRBD1. The CDR3 sequence is CASSLDTGVNSPLHF. The CDR3 DNA is TGCGCCAGCAGCTTGGATACAGGGGTTAATTCACCCCTCCACTTT.